These 2 T cell receptor beta chains originate from one sample sequenced in a study of shared clonotypes between healthy human individuals. Produced via immunoSEQ multiplex PCR; TCRdb's table is partial and in-frame only. The table records about 520,000 clones, 78% of them present only once. The sequencing sample was made of PBMCs. All receptors derive from a woman between 35 and 50 years old in good health. Some clones in this sample may be carry-over from other donors' samples.

The chain uses TRBV9 and TRBJ2-6, with no clear D. Germline V lookup: CDR1 SGDLS, CDR2 YYNGEE. The CDR3 length is 16 residues. V lost 0 bases and J lost 1, with 8 bases in between. The CDR3 protein is CASSVEWWSGANVLTF. The DNA of the CDR3 is TGTGCCAGCAGCGTAGAATGGTGGTCTGGGGCCAACGTCCTGACTTTC. Looking up the rest from reference TRBV9 and TRBJ2-6 gives the full variable domain: DSGVTQTPKHLITATGQRVTLRCSPRSGDLSVYWYQQSLDQGLQFLIQYYNGEERAKGNILERFSAQQFPDLHSELNLSSLELGDSALYFCASSVEWWSGANVLTFGAGSRLTVL.

This clone was seen ten or more times. The V call is TRBV28, the J call TRBJ2-6; no clear D. V dropped 4 bases and J dropped 4 bases, with 8 bases sitting between them. Germline CDR1 and CDR2: MDHEN and SYDVKM. The CDR3 has 14 amino acids. CDR3 sequence: CASSSPTGANVLTF. The CDR3 region has the DNA TGTGCCAGCAGTTCACCGACAGGGGCCAACGTCCTGACTTTC.